This T cell receptor beta chain was sequenced for a study of identical twins. Study-level points and caveats: Shared out-of-frame alpha sequences (those common to twins) showed excess low generation probability. Possibly, invariant MAIT and iNKT cells partly confounded zero-insertion analyses. The study found weaker excess twin sharing in beta out-of-frame sequences.

Germline CDR1 and CDR2: MNHEY and SVGEGT. The germline V and J ends were trimmed by 3 bases and 7 bases, with 13 bases remaining between them. The CDR3 runs to 14 residues. This clonotype showed up just a few times. Its antigen is not known. Through template switching, a universal primer site was introduced, and the cDNA contained unique molecular identifiers. TCRdb recomputed calls from the 5' RACE reads with MiXCR, one row per CDR3 protein. Here the sample spans approximately 1.8 million distinct CDR3 sequences, around a third being singletons. Input material: cord blood. The J gene is TRBJ2-1, the V gene TRBV6-2 or TRBV6-3; a weak D match, TRBD1 (5 bases). The sequence was obtained from a newborn girl in good health. The CDR3 region is CASSYTQGRNEQFF. The CDR3 bases are TGTGCCAGCAGTTATACTCAGGGTCGGAATGAGCAGTTCTTC.